This TCR beta chain came from a study of OX40 agonist ivuxolimab in advanced cancers. Study-level background: A male proportion of over 75% was recorded, with mean age about 54 years and range about 20 to 90.

Measured with immunoSEQ multiplex PCR; TCRdb has only the in-frame clones, and not every one. In the table there are about 30,000 clones, 70% to 80% of which are singletons. Source: CD4+ or CD8+ T cells sorted from blood, taken in a trial of the OX40 agonist ivuxolimab. The sequence was collected from an adult with an advanced solid tumor such as melanoma, head and neck, liver or kidney cancer.

DNA of the CDR3: TGTGCCAGCAGCTTAAGCATGGCAGGGGTCACGCTGACTGAAGCTTTCTTT. Residues: CASSLSMAGVTLTEAFF. This chain joins TRBV13 and TRBJ1-1; tentatively, D is TRBD1 (6 bases). The CDR3 spans 17 residues. Trimming removed 2 bases at V and 5 bases at J, with 21 bases between. Germline-derived CDR1 and CDR2 are PRHDT and FYEKMQ (reference sequence).